This T cell receptor (beta chain) was sequenced during a study of blood T cell repertoires in COVID-19 (dated by TCRdb to about 2020). Background on the whole study: Collaborator samples came from the United States, Italy and Spain and covered acute and convalescent phases of COVID-19. The material from the prospective study consisted of cDNA or gDNA derived from T cells, B-cell-depleted T cells, or PBMCs. Deeply sampled blood TCRbeta repertoires from subjects exposed to, actively infected with, or recovered from COVID-19 were included in the dataset. The repertoires were released in a freely available public database intended as a resource for research on the immune response to SARS-CoV-2. The samples were drawn from two sources: the first 160 participants of the ongoing ImmuneRACE study, and 1,000 to 1,500 subjects contributed by 6 global collaborators. The sample metadata nearly always contained a de-identified subject ID, COVID-19 status, age in years and sex. Where HLA class I and class II types were available, the types were taken from metadata supplied by the sample provider, not from assay-based typing. The full study reports these points: The amount of clinical and demographic metadata varied by source and participant and was provided uncurated.

From the cysteine through the phenylalanine, the CDR3 covers 14 amino acids. Only the CDR3 DNA stays, 42 bases, in frame from base 1. V loses 8 bases of germline sequence and J loses 1 base, and the interval between the two ends is 12 bases. CDR1 MNHEY and CDR2 SVGAGI are derived from the germline V gene. A remark on this clone: This receptor's antigen is unknown. No base qualities exist here, and no much larger clone lies one base off it.

TCRbeta CDR3 regions were amplified from genomic DNA by means of the immunoSEQ Assay, a bias-controlled multiplex PCR. The original pipeline was this. The number of nucleated cells in each sample was estimated from the amplification of reference gene primers within the assay. To quantify the absolute abundance of each unique TCRbeta CDR3 rearrangement, sequence reads were collapsed and filtered. Productive Simpson clonality was computed per sample as the square root of Simpson's diversity index over productive rearrangements. TCRdb retrieved this table from immuneACCESS and kept in-frame rearrangements only. Not all clones are present; in checked studies, unresolved V genes account for under half, and no reason is known for the remainder. D and trimming come from the DNA, and the V and J calls and clone size come from that table. Across this sample there are some 350,000 clones, with under 95% seen only once. The ten biggest clones cover around 3.5% of the sample.

Another Seattle source contributed samples from volunteer blood donors who had recovered from COVID-19. Whole blood was collected in K2EDTA tubes by collaborating institutions according to the institutions' own protocols. For TCRbeta analysis, collaborators shipped samples as frozen whole blood, isolated PBMCs, or DNA extracted from either of those sample types. This clonotype was obtained from a young woman who had recovered from COVID-19. The sample was peripheral blood. In this chain, TRBV6-5 is recombined with TRBJ2-4; no confident D gene assignment can be made. The DNA reads as follows: TGTGCCAGCTTCATTTTTGAGGCCAAAAACATTCAGTACTTC. Its protein product is CASFIFEAKNIQYF.